This T cell receptor (beta chain) was profiled in a study of cytomegalovirus exposure and HLA in healthy donors. A multiplex PCR was run with 60 Vbeta primers and 13 Jbeta primers. Profiling relied on immunoSEQ multiplex PCR, and the TCRdb table lists in-frame clones only, not all of them. The data include about 140,000 clones; the top ten clones carry 2% to 2.5%. Germline V gene data show CDR1 as MNHNS and CDR2 as SASEGT. V lost 6 bases and J 3 bases, leaving 13 bases between the germline ends. The CDR3 extends over 14 amino acids. This sequence was found in a woman aged 18 to 35 in good health and CMV-seronegative. Sequencing was carried out using PBMCs. This chain links TRBV6-1 with TRBJ2-3; a weak D match, TRBD1 (5 bases). Here the CDR3 reads CASRDLGQTDTQYF. CDR3 bases: TGTGCCAGCAGAGATCTCGGACAAACAGATACGCAGTATTTT.